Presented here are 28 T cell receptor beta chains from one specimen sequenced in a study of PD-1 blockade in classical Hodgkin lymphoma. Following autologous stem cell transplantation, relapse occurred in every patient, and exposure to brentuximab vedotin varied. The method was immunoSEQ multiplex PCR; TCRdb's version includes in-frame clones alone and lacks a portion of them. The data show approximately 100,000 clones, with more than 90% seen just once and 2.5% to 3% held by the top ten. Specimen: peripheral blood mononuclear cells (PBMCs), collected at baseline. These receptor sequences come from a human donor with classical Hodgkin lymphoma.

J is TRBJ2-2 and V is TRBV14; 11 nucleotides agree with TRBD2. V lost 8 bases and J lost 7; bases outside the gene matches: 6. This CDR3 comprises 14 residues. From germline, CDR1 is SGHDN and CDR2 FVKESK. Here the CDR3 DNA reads TGTGCCAGCCGCACTAGCGGGAGTATCGGGGAGCTGTTTTTT. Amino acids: CASRTSGSIGELFF.

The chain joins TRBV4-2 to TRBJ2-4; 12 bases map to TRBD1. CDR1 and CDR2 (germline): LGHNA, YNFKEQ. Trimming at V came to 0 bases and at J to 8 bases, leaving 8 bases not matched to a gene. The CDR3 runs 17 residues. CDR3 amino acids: CASSQEGQGARRDIQYF. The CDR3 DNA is TGTGCCAGCAGCCAAGAGGGACAGGGGGCGCGCCGGGACATTCAGTACTTC.

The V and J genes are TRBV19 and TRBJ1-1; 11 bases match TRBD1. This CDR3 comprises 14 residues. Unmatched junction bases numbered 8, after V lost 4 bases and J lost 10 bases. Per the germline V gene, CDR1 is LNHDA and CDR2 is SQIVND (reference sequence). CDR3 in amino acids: CASSSRSGTGGAFF. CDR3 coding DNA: TGTGCCAGTAGTAGTCGGTCCGGGACAGGGGGAGCTTTCTTT.

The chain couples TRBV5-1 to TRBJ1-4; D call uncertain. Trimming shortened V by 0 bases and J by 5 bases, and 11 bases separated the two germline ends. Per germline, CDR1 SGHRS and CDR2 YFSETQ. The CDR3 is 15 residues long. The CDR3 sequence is CASSLGRRENEKLFF. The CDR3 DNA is TGCGCCAGCAGCTTGGGTCGGCGGGAAAATGAAAAACTGTTTTTT.

The CDR3 here is CASSYGGVGPNYGYTF. The DNA for the CDR3 is TGTGCCAGCAGCTACGGTGGTGTGGGGCCTAACTATGGCTACACCTTC. The V and J genes are TRBV5-6 and TRBJ1-2, with a possible D match to TRBD1 (5 bases). Germline V lookup: CDR1 SGHDT, CDR2 YYEEEE. Trimming took 3 bases from V and 0 from J, leaving 15 bases between them. The CDR3 consists of 16 residues.

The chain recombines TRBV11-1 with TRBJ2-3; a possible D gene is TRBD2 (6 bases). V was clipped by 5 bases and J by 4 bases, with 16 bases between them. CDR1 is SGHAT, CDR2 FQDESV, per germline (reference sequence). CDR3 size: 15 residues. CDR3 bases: TGTGCCAGCAGCCGGACTAACCCCAGTCCAGATACGCAGTATTTT. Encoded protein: CASSRTNPSPDTQYF.

The CDR3 reads CANLDRDRTYEQYF. The CDR3 coding sequence is TGCGCCAATCTGGACCGGGACAGAACCTACGAGCAGTACTTC. The J gene is TRBJ2-7, the V gene TRBV5-1; 7 positions agree with TRBD1. The junction had 11 bases not matched to a gene; V was cut back by 9 bases and J by 2 bases. CDR3 length: 14 residues. The germline V gene has CDR1 SGHRS and CDR2 YFSETQ.

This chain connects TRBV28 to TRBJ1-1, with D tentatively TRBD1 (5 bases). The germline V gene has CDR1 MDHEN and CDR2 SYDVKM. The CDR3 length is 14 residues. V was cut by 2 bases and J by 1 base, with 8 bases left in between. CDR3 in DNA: TGTGCCAGCAGTTTAATGGGGGGGAACACTGAAGCTTTCTTT. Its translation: CASSLMGGNTEAFF.

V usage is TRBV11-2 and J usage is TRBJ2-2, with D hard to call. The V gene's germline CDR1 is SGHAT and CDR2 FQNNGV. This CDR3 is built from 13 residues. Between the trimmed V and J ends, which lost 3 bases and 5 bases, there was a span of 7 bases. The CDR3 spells CASSFALTGELFF. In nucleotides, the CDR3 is TGTGCCAGCAGCTTCGCACTTACCGGGGAGCTGTTTTTT. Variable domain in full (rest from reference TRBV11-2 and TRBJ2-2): EAGVAQSPRYKIIEKRQSVAFWCNPISGHATLYWYQQILGQGPKLLIQFQNNGVVDDSQLPKDRFSAERLKGVDSTLKIQPAKLEDSAVYLCASSFALTGELFFGEGSRLTVL.

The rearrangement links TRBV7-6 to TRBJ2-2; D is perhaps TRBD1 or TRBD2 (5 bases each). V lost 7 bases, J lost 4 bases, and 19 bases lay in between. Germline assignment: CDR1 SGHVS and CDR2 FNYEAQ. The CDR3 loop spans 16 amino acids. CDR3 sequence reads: CASTPERGAGTGELFF. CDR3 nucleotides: TGTGCCAGCACCCCAGAGCGAGGGGCGGGCACCGGGGAGCTGTTTTTT.

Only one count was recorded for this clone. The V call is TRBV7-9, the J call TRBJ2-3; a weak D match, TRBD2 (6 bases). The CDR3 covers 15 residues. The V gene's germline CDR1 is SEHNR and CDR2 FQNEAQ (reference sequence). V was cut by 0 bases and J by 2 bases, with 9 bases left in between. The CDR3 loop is CASSLASGHTDTQYF. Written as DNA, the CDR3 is TGTGCCAGCAGCTTAGCTAGCGGCCACACAGATACGCAGTATTTT. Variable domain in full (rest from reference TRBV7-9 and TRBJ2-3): DTGVSQNPRHKITKRGQNVTFRCDPISEHNRLYWYRQTLGQGPEFLTYFQNEAQLEKSRLLSDRFSAERPKGSFSTLEIQRTEQGDSAMYLCASSLASGHTDTQYFGPGTRLTVL.

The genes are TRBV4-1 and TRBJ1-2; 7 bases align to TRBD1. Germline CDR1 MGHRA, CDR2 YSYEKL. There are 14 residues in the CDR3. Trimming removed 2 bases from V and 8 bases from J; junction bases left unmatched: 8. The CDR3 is CASSQPDRAGGYTF. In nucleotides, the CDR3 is TGCGCCAGCAGCCAACCCGACAGGGCGGGCGGCTACACCTTC.

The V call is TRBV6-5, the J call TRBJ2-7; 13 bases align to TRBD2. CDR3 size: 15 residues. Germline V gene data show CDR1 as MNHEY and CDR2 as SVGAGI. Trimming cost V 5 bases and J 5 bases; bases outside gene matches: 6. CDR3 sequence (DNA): TGTGCCAGCAGTCCCGGACTAGCGGGAGAGAACGAGCAGTACTTC. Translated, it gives CASSPGLAGENEQYF.

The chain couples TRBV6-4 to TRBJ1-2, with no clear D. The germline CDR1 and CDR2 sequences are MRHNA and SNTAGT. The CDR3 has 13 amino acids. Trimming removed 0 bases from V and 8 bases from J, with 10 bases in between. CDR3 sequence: CASSDSIGLGYTF. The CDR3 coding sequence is TGTGCCAGCAGTGACTCGATCGGGCTCGGCTACACCTTC.

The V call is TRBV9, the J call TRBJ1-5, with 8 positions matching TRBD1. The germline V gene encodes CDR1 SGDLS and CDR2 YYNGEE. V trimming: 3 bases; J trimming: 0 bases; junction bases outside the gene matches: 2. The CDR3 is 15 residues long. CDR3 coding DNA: TGTGCCAGCAGCGCGACAGGGGTTAGCAATCAGCCCCAGCATTTT. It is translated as CASSATGVSNQPQHF.

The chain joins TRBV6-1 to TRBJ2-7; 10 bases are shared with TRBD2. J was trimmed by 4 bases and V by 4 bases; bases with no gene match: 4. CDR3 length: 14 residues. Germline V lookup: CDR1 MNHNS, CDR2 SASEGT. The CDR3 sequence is CASSASGSSYEQYF. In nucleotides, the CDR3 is TGTGCCAGCAGTGCTAGCGGGAGTTCTTACGAGCAGTACTTC.

CDR3 DNA: TGTGCCAGCAGTGAAGCCAACAGTCAAGCGGGCTATGGCTACACCTTC. It specifies CASSEANSQAGYGYTF. The V gene is TRBV6-1, the J gene TRBJ1-2; unclear D gene. This CDR3 region has 16 residues. CDR1 and CDR2 from the germline V gene are MNHNS and SASEGT. Deletions cut 0 bases from V and 4 bases from J, with 15 bases between.

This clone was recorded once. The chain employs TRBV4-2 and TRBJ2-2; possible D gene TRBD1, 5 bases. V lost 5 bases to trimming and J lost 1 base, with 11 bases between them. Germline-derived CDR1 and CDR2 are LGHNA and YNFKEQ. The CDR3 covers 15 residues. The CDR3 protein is CASSSAGLNTGELFF. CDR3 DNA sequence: TGTGCCAGCAGCTCTGCAGGGCTGAACACCGGGGAGCTGTTTTTT.

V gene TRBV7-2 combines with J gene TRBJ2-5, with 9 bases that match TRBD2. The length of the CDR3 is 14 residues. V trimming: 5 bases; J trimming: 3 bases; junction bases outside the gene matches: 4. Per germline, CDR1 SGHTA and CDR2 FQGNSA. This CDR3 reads CASSTEREEETQYF. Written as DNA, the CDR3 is TGTGCCAGCAGCACCGAGCGGGAGGAAGAGACCCAGTACTTC.

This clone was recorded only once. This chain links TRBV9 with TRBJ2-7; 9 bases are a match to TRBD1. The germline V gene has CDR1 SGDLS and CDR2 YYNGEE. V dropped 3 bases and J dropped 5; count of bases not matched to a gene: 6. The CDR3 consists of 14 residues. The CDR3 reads CASSAHRGLNEQYF. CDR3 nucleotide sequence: TGTGCCAGCAGCGCACACAGGGGGCTGAACGAGCAGTACTTC. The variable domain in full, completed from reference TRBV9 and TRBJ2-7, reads DSGVTQTPKHLITATGQRVTLRCSPRSGDLSVYWYQQSLDQGLQFLIQYYNGEERAKGNILERFSAQQFPDLHSELNLSSLELGDSALYFCASSAHRGLNEQYFGPGTRLTVT.

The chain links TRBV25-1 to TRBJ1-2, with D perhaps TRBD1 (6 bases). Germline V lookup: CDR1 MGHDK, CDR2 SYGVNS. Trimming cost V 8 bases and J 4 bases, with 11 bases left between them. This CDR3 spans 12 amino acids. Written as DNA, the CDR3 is TGTGCCAGCCGACAGGAGCGCTATGGCTACACCTTC. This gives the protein CASRQERYGYTF.

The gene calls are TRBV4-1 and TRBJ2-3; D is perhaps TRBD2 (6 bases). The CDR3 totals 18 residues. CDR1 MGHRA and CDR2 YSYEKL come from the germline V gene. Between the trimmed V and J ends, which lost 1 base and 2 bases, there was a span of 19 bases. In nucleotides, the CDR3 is TGCGCCAGCAGCCAAGGGGGAGGCGCGGGACCCTACACAGATACGCAGTATTTT. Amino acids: CASSQGGGAGPYTDTQYF.

CDR3 amino acids: CASSRIYGYTF. Here the CDR3 DNA reads TGTGCCAGTAGTAGGATCTATGGCTACACCTTC. This chain connects TRBV19 to TRBJ1-2; D ambiguous. The CDR3 spans 11 residues. Germline values: CDR1 LNHDA, CDR2 SQIVND (reference sequence). V was cut by 4 bases and J by 4 bases, with 4 bases left in between. Based on the CDR3 plus reference TRBV19 and TRBJ1-2, the full variable domain is DGGITQSPKYLFRKEGQNVTLSCEQNLNHDAMYWYRQDPGQGLRLIYYSQIVNDFQKGDIAEGYSVSREKKESFPLTVTSAQKNPTAFYLCASSRIYGYTFGSGTRLTVV.

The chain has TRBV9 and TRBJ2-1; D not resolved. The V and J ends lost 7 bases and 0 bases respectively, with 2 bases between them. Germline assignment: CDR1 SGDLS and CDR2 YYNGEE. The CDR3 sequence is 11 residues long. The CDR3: CASLSYNEQFF. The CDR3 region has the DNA TGTGCCAGCCTCTCCTACAATGAGCAGTTCTTC.

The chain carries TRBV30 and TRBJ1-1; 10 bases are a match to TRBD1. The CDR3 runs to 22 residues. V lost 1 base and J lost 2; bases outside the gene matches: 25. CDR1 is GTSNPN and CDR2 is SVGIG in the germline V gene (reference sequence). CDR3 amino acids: CAWSAVIWGQGLLRASNTEAFF. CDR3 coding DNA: TGTGCCTGGAGTGCGGTTATCTGGGGACAGGGGTTACTAAGGGCTAGTAACACTGAAGCTTTCTTT.

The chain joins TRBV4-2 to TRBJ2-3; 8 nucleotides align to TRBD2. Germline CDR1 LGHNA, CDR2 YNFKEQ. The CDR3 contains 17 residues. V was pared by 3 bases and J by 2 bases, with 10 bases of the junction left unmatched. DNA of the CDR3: TGTGCCAGCAGCCACAGACGTAGCGGGGCAGTCACAGATACGCAGTATTTT. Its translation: CASSHRRSGAVTDTQYF.

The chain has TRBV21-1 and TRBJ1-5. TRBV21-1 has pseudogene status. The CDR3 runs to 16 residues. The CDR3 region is CASSKGPGPSNQPQHF. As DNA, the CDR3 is TGTGCCAGCAGCAAAGGCCCGGGCCCTAGCAATCAGCCCCAGCATTTT.

The CDR3 bases are TGTGCCATCATGGTGGCGGGAGTCACAGATACGCAGTATTTT. It codes for CAIMVAGVTDTQYF. The gene calls are TRBV10-3 and TRBJ2-3; TRBD2 matches 7 bases. Germline V gene sequence: CDR1 ENHRY, CDR2 SYGVKD. The V gene end was trimmed by 7 bases and the J gene end by 2 bases; junction bases not matched to a gene: 6. This CDR3 spans 14 amino acids.